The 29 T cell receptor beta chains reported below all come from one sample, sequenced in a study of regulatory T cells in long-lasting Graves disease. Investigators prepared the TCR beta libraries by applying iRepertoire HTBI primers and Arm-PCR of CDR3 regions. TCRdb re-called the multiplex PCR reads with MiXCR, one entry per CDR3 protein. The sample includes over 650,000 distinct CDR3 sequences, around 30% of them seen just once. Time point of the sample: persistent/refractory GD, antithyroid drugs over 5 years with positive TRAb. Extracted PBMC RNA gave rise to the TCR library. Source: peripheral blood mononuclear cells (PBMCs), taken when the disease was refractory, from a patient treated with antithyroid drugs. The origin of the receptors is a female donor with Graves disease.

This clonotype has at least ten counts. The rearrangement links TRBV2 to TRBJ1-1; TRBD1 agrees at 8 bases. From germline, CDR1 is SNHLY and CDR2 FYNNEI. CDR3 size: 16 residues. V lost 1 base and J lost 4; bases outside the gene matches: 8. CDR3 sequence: CASSEVNTGGGTEAFF. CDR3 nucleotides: TGTGCCAGCAGTGAAGTAAACACAGGGGGAGGCACTGAAGCTTTCTTT. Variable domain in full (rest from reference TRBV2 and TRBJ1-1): EPEVTQTPSHQVTQMGQEVILRCVPISNHLYFYWYRQILGQKVEFLVSFYNNEISEKSEIFDDQFSVERPDGSNFTLKIRSTKLEDSAMYFCASSEVNTGGGTEAFFGQGTRLTVV.

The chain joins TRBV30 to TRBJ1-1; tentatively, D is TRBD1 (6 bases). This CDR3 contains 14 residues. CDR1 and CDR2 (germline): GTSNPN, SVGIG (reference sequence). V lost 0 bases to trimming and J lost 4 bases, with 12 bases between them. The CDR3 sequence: CAWSVGGAGTEAFF. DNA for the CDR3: TGTGCCTGGAGTGTCGGGGGGGCAGGCACTGAAGCTTTCTTT. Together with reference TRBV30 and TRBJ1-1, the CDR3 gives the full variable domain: SQTIHQWPATLVQPVGSPLSLECTVEGTSNPNLYWYRQAAGRGLQLLFYSVGIGQISSEVPQNLSASRPQDRQFILSSKKLLLSDSGFYLCAWSVGGAGTEAFFGQGTRLTVV.

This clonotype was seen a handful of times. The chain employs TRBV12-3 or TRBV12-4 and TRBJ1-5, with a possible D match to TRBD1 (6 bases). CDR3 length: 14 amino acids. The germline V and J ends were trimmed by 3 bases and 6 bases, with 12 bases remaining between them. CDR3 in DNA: TGTGCCAGCAGTTTCCTCGTCAGGGGTCAGCCCCAGCATTTT. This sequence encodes CASSFLVRGQPQHF.

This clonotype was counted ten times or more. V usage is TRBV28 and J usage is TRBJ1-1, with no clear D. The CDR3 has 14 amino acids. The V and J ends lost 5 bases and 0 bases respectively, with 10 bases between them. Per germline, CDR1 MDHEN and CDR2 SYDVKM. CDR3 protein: CASSQVLMNTEAFF. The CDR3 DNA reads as TGTGCCAGCAGTCAGGTGCTCATGAACACTGAAGCTTTCTTT.

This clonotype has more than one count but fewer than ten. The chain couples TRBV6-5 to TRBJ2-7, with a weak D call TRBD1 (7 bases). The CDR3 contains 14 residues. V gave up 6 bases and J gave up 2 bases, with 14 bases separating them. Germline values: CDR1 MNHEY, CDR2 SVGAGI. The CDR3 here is CASSYAGQPYEQYF. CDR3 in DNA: TGTGCCAGCAGCTACGCGGGACAGCCCTACGAGCAGTACTTC.

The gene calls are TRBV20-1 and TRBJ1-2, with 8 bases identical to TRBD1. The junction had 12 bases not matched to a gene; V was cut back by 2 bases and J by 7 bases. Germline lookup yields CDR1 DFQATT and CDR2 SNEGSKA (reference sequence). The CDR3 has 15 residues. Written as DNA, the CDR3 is TGCAGTGCTAGACCCGCAGGACAGGGTTTTTCTGGCTACACCTTC. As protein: CSARPAGQGFSGYTF.

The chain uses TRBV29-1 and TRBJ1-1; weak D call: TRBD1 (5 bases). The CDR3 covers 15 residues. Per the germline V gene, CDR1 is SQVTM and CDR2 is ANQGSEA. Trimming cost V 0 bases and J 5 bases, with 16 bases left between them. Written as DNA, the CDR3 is TGCAGCGTTGAAGACTGGACGGCCGGGGGGACTGAAGCTTTCTTT. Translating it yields CSVEDWTAGGTEAFF.

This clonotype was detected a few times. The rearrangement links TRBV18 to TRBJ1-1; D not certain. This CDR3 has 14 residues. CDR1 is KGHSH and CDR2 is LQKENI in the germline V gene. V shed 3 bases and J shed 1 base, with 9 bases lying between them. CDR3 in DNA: TGTGCCAGCTCACCGTCACAAGCGAACACTGAAGCTTTCTTT. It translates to CASSPSQANTEAFF.

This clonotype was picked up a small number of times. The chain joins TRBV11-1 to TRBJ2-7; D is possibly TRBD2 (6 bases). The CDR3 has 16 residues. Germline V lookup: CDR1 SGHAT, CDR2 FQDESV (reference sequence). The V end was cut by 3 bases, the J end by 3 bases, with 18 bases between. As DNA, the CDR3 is TGTGCCAGCAGCTTGGAGGGAGAACGGAGGTTCTACGAGCAGTACTTC. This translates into CASSLEGERRFYEQYF.

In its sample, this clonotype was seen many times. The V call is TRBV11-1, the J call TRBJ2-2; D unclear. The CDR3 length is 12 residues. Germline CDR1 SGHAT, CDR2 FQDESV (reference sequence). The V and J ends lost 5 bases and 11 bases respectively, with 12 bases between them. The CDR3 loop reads CASSPRTKELFF. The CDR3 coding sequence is TGTGCCAGCAGCCCTCGGACGAAAGAGCTGTTTTTT.

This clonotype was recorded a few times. CDR3 DNA sequence: TGTGCCAGCAGTTACCGGGTCTATGGCTACACCTTC. Translation gives CASSYRVYGYTF. The chain couples TRBV28 to TRBJ1-2; D gene ambiguous. The CDR3 consists of 12 residues. Germline-derived CDR1 and CDR2 are MDHEN and SYDVKM. Trimming took 4 bases from V and 4 from J, leaving 7 bases between them.

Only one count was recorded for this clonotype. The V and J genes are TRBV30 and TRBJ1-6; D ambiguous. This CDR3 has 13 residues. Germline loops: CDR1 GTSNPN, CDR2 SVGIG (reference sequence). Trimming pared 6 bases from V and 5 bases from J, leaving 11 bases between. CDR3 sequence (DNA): TGTGCCTGTGCGACGGGAGATAATTCACCCCTCCACTTT. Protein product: CACATGDNSPLHF.

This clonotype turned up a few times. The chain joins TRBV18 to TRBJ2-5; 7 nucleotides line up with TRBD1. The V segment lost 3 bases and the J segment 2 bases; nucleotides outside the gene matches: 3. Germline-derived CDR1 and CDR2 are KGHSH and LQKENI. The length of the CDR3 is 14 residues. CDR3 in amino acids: CASSPQQGQETQYF. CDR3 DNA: TGTGCCAGCTCACCGCAACAGGGGCAAGAGACCCAGTACTTC.

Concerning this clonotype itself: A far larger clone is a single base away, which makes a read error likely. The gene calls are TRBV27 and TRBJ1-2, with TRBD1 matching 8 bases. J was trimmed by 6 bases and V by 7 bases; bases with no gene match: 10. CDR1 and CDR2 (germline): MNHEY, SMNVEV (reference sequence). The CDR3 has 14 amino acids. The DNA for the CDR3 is TGTGCCAGCAACGCCGGACAGGGAGCGGATGGCTACACCTTC. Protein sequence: CASNAGQGADGYTF.

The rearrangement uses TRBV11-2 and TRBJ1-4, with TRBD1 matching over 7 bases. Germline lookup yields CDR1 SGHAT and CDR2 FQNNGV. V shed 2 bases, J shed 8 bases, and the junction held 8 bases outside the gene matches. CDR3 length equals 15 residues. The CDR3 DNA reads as TGTGCCAGCAGCTTATACAGGGGAGGTAACGAAAAACTGTTTTTT. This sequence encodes CASSLYRGGNEKLFF.

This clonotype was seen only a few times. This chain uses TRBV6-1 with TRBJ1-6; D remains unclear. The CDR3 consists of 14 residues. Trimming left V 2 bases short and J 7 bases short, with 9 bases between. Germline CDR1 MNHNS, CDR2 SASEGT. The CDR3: CASSEQDRNSPLHF. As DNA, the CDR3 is TGTGCCAGCAGTGAACAGGACCGCAATTCACCCCTCCACTTT.

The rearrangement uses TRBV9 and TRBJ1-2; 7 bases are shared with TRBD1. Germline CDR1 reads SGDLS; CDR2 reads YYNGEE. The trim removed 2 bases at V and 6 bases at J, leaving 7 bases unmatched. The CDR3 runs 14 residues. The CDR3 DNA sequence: TGTGCCAGCAGCGTTCAGGGGGAAAGGGATGGCTACACCTTC. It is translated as CASSVQGERDGYTF.

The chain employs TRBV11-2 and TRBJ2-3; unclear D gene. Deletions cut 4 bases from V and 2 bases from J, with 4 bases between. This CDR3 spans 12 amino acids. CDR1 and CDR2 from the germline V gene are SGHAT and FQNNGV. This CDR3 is CASSYHTDTQYF. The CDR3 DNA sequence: TGTGCCAGCAGCTATCACACAGATACGCAGTATTTT.

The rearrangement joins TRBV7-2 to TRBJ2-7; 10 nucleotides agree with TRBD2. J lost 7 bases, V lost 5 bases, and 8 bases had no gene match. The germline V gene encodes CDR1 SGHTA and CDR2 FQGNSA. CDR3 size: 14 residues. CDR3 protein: CASSPPGLAKEQYF. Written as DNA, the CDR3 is TGTGCCAGCAGCCCACCGGGACTAGCGAAAGAGCAGTACTTC.

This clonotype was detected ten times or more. CDR3 residues: CASSRDRGDSPLHF. The CDR3 DNA reads TGTGCCAGCAGCCGGGACAGGGGGGATTCACCCCTCCACTTT. The rearrangement uses TRBV7-3 and TRBJ1-6; 11 bases are shared with TRBD1. Germline V lookup: CDR1 SGHTA, CDR2 FQGTGA. After removal of 5 bases from V and 8 bases from J, the junction contained 2 bases not matched to a gene. This CDR3 region has 14 residues.

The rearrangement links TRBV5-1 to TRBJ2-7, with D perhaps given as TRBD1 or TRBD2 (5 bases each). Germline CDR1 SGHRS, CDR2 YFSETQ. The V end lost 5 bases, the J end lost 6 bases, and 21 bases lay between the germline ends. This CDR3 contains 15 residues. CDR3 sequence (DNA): TGCGCCAGCAGTCGGACTGGGACCCCCTACTCCGAGCAGTACTTC. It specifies CASSRTGTPYSEQYF.

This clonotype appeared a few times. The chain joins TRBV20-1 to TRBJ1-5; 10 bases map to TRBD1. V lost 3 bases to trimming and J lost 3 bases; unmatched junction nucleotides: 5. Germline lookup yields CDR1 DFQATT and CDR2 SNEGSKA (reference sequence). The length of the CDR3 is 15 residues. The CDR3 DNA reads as TGCAGTGCTAGTGCCGGGACAGGGGTCAATCAGCCCCAGCATTTT. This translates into CSASAGTGVNQPQHF.

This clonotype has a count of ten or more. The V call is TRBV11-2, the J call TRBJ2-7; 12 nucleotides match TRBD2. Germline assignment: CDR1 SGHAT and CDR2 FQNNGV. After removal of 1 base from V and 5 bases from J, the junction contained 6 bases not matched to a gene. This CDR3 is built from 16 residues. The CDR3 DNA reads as TGTGCCAGCAGCTTAGTCCGGACTAGCGGGATCGACGAGCAGTACTTC. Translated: CASSLVRTSGIDEQYF.

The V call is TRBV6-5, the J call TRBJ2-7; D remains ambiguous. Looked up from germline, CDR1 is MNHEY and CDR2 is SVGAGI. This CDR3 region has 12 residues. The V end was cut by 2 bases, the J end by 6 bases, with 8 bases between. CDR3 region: CASSYTYGEQYF. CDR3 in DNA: TGTGCCAGCAGTTACACCTACGGCGAGCAGTACTTC.

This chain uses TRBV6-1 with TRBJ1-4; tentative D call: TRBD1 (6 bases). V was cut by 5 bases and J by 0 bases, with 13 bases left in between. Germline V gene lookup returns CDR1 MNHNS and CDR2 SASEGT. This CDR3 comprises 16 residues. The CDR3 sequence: CASSQQGEATNEKLFF. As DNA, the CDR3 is TGTGCCAGCAGTCAACAGGGAGAGGCAACTAATGAAAAACTGTTTTTT.

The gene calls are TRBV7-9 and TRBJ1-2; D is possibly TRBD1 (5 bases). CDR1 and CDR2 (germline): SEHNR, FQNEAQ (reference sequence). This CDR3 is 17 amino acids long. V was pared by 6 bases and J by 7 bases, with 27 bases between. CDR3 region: CASSPPAARGATRGYTF. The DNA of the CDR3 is TGTGCCAGCAGTCCCCCCGCGGCGAGGGGCGCTACGCGTGGCTACACCTTC.

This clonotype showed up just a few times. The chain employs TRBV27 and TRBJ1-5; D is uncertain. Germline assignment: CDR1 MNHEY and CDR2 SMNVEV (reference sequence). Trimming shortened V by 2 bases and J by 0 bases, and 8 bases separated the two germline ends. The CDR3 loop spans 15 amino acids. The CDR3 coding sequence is TGTGCCAGCAGTTTAACCGGTTATAGCAATCAGCCCCAGCATTTT. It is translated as CASSLTGYSNQPQHF.

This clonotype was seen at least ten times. In DNA form, the CDR3 reads TGTGCCAGCAGCTTAGGAGGCAGTACCTACGAGCAGTACTTC. This gives the protein CASSLGGSTYEQYF. V is TRBV11-2 and J is TRBJ2-7; no reliable D call. V lost 1 base and J lost 2, with 9 bases in between. Germline-derived CDR1 and CDR2 are SGHAT and FQNNGV. The CDR3 is made up of 14 amino acids.

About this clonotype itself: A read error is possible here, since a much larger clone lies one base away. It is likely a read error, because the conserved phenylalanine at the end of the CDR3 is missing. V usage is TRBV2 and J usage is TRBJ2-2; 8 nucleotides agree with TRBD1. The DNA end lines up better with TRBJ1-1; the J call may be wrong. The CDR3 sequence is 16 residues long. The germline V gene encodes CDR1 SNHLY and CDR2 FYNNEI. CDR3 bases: TGTGCCAGCAGTAGAGAAGAAGGACAGGGATCAATGGCCGCTTTCTCT. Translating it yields CASSREEGQGSMAAFS.